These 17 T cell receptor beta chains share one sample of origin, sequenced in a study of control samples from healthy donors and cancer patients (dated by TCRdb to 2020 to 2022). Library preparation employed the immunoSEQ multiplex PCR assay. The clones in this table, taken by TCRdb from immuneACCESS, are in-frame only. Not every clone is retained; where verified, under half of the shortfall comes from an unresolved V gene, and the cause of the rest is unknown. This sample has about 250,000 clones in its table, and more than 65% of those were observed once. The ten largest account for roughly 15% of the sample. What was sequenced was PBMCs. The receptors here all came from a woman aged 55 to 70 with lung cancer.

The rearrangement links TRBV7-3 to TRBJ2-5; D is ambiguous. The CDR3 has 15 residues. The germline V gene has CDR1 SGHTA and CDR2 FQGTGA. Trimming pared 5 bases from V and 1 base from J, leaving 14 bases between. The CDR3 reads CASSPTDRPQETQYF. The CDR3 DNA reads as TGTGCCAGCAGCCCAACCGACCGACCCCAAGAGACCCAGTACTTC.

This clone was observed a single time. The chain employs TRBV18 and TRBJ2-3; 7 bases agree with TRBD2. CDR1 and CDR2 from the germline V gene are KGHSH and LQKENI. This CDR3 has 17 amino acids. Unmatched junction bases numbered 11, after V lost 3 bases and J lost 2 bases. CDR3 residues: CASSPFQQRGITDTQYF. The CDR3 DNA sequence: TGTGCCAGCTCACCTTTTCAACAGCGGGGTATCACAGATACGCAGTATTTT. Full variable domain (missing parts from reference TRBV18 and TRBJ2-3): NAGVMQNPRHLVRRRGQEARLRCSPMKGHSHVYWYRQLPEEGLKFMVYLQKENIIDESGMPKERFSAEFPKEGPSILRIQQVVRGDSAAYFCASSPFQQRGITDTQYFGPGTRLTVL.

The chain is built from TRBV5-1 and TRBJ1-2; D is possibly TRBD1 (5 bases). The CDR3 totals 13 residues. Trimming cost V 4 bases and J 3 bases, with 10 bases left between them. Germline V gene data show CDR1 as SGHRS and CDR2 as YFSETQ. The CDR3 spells CASSASGDYGYTF. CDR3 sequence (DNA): TGCGCCAGCAGCGCTTCGGGGGACTATGGCTACACCTTC.

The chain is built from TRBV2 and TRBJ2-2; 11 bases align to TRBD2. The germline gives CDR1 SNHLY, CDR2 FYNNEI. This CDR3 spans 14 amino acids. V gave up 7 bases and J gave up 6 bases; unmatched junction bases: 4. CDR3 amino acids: CASNSGGVAGELFF. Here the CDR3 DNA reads TGTGCCAGCAATAGCGGGGGGGTGGCCGGGGAGCTGTTTTTT.

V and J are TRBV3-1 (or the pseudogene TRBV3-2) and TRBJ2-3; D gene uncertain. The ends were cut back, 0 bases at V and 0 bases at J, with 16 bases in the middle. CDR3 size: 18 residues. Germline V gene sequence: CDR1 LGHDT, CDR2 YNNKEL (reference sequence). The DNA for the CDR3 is TGTGCCAGCAGCCAAGAAATCCCCGCACCCTCTAGCACAGATACGCAGTATTTT. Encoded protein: CASSQEIPAPSSTDTQYF.

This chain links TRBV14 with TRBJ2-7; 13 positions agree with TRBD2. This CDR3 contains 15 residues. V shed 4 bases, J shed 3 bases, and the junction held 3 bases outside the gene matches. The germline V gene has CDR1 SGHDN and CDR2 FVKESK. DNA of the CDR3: TGTGCCAGCAGCCGCGGGACTAGCGGGGTCTACGAGCAGTACTTC. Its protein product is CASSRGTSGVYEQYF. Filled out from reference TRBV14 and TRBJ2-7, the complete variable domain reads EAGVTQFPSHSVIEKGQTVTLRCDPISGHDNLYWYRRVMGKEIKFLLHFVKESKQDESGMPNNRFLAERTGGTYSTLKVQPAELEDSGVYFCASSRGTSGVYEQYFGPGTRLTVT.

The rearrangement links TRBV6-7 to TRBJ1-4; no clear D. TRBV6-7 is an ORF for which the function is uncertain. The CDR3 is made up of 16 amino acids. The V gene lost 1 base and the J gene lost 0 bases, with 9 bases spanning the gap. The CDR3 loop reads CASSYLRGATNEKLFF. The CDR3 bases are TGTGCCAGCAGTTACTTACGGGGAGCAACTAATGAAAAACTGTTTTTT.

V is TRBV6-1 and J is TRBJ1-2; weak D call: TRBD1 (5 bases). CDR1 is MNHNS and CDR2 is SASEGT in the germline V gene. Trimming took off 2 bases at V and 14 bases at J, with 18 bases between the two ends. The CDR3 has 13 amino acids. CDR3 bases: TGTGCCAGCAGTGAACAATCAAGGGGCTACACGACCTTC. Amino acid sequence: CASSEQSRGYTTF.

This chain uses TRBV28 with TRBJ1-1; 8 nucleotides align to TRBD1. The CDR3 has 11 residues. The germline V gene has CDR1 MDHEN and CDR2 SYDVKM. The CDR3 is CGTGGNTEAFF. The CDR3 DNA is TGTGGAACAGGGGGGAACACTGAAGCTTTCTTT.

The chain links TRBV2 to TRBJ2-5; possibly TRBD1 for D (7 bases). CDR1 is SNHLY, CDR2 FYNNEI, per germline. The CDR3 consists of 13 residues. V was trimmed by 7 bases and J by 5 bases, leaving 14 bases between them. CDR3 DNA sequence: TGTGCCAGCACGGGGGACAGCGGGGAGACCCAGTACTTC. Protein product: CASTGDSGETQYF.

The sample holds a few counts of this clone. CDR3 loop: CASSPRTGTYNEQFF. The CDR3, as DNA: TGTGCCAGTAGTCCCCGGACCGGTACCTACAATGAGCAGTTCTTC. The chain joins TRBV19 to TRBJ2-1; D remains unclear. Germline CDR1 LNHDA, CDR2 SQIVND (reference sequence). Trimming shortened V by 5 bases and J by 2 bases, and 13 bases separated the two germline ends. This CDR3 is 15 amino acids long.

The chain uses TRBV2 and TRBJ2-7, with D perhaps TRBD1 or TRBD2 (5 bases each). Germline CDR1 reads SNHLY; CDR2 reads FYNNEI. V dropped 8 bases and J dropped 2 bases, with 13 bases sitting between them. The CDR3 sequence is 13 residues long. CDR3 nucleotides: TGTGCCAGCCCCGAGGGGTCCCCCTACGAGCAGTACTTC. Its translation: CASPEGSPYEQYF.

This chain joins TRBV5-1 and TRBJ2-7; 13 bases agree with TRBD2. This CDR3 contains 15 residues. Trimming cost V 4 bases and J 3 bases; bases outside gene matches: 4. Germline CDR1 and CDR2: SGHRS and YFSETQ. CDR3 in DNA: TGCGCCAGCAGCACCGGACTAGCGGGAGACTACGAGCAGTACTTC. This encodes CASSTGLAGDYEQYF.

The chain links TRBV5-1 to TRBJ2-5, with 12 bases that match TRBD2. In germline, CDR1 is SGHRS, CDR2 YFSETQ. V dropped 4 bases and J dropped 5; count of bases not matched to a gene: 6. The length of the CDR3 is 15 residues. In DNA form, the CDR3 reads TGCGCCAGCAGCCCGTTGACTAGCGGGAGCGAGACCCAGTACTTC. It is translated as CASSPLTSGSETQYF.

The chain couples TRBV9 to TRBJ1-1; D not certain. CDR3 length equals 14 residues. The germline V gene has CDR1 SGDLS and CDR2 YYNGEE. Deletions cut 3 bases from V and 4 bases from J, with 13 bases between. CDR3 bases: TGTGCCAGCAGCGCCTTATTGGGGTCCACTGAAGCTTTCTTT. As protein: CASSALLGSTEAFF.

DNA of the CDR3: TGTGCCAGCAGCTTGAGCGGGAGCTTAGACAATGAGCAGTTCTTC. It encodes CASSLSGSLDNEQFF. This chain joins TRBV11-3 and TRBJ2-1; 8 bases are a match to TRBD2. J was trimmed by 5 bases and V by 3 bases; bases with no gene match: 6. Germline assignment: CDR1 SGHNT and CDR2 YENEEA. The CDR3 spans 15 residues.

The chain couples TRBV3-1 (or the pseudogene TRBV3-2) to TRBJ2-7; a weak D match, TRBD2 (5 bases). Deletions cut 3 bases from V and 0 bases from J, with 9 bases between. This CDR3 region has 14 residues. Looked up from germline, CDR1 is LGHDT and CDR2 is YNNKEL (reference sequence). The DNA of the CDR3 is TGTGCCAGCAGCCAGCGGGCGGTCTCCTACGAGCAGTACTTC. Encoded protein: CASSQRAVSYEQYF.